This entry lists 13 T cell receptor beta chains sequenced from one sample in a study of cytomegalovirus exposure and HLA in healthy donors. This PCR relied on a set of 60 Vbeta primers and 13 Jbeta primers. Here immunoSEQ multiplex PCR was the method, and the copy in TCRdb shows in-frame clones only, minus some. The sample records 150,000 to 200,000 clones, over 80% being singletons. The sequencing sample was made of PBMCs. All receptors come from a boy under 10 years old in good health and CMV-seronegative.

The chain combines TRBV7-9 with TRBJ2-5; 7 bases are shared with TRBD1. CDR1 and CDR2 from the germline V gene are SEHNR and FQNEAQ (reference sequence). This CDR3 is built from 14 residues. The junction had 6 bases not matched to a gene; V was cut back by 5 bases and J by 3 bases. The CDR3 loop reads CASSRSTGEETQYF. CDR3 DNA: TGTGCCAGCAGCCGCAGTACAGGGGAAGAGACCCAGTACTTC.

V and J are TRBV7-3 and TRBJ2-5; 8 nucleotides match TRBD2. CDR3 length: 15 residues. CDR1 and CDR2 (germline): SGHTA, FQGTGA. V gave up 5 bases and J gave up 4 bases; unmatched junction bases: 9. CDR3 nucleotides: TGTGCCAGCAGCATTTCGGGGGGGCCGGGAGAGACCCAGTACTTC. As protein: CASSISGGPGETQYF.

This chain uses TRBV9 with TRBJ2-3, with D perhaps matching TRBD2 (5 bases). V was clipped by 1 base and J by 6 bases, with 12 bases between them. The CDR3 has 14 residues. Germline V gene lookup returns CDR1 SGDLS and CDR2 YYNGEE. The CDR3: CASSVRPSSDTQYF. DNA for the CDR3: TGTGCCAGCAGCGTAAGACCTAGCAGTGATACGCAGTATTTT.

As for this clone: At one end, the junction sequence differs from germline, possibly due to a read error. This sample also contains other DNA sequences that code for the same CDR3. The chain links TRBV7-7 to TRBJ1-1, with D uncertain. Germline V gene sequence: CDR1 SSHAT, CDR2 FNYEAQ (reference sequence). The CDR3 has 13 residues. Here the CDR3 reads CASSPSLNGEAFF. CDR3 DNA: TGCGCCAGCAGCCCCTCCCTGAACGGTGAAGCTTTCTTT. The full variable domain, rest sourced from reference TRBV7-7 and TRBJ1-1, is GAGVSQSPRYKVTKRGQDVTLRCDPISSHATLYWYQQALGQGPEFLTYFNYEAQPDKSGLPSDRFSAERPEGSISTLTIQRTEQRDSAMYRCASSPSLNGEAFFGQGTRLTVV.

The rearrangement uses TRBV4-3 and TRBJ2-5, with D tentatively TRBD1 (5 bases). This CDR3 spans 17 amino acids. Germline CDR1 and CDR2: LGHNA and YSLEER. Deletions cut 0 bases from V and 4 bases from J, with 18 bases between. CDR3 in amino acids: CASSQDPSQGPGETQYF. Here the CDR3 DNA reads TGCGCCAGCAGCCAAGATCCGTCCCAGGGTCCAGGAGAGACCCAGTACTTC.

Worth noting for this clone: This sample also contains other DNA sequences that code for the same CDR3. This chain links TRBV7-9 with TRBJ2-1; D gene ambiguous. Per the germline V gene, CDR1 is SEHNR and CDR2 is FQNEAQ (reference sequence). This CDR3 has 13 amino acids. V was pared by 1 base and J by 4 bases, with 5 bases between. CDR3 nucleotide sequence: TGTGCCAGCAGCTTAGGAGAATACAATGAGCAGTTCTTC. Its protein is CASSLGEYNEQFF. The variable domain in full, with the rest retrieved from reference TRBV7-9 and TRBJ2-1, is DTGVSQNPRHKITKRGQNVTFRCDPISEHNRLYWYRQTLGQGPEFLTYFQNEAQLEKSRLLSDRFSAERPKGSFSTLEIQRTEQGDSAMYLCASSLGEYNEQFFGPGTRLTVL.

The chain joins TRBV9 to TRBJ1-1; maybe TRBD1 (6 bases). Germline values: CDR1 SGDLS, CDR2 YYNGEE. V was clipped by 0 bases and J by 10 bases, with 19 bases between them. The CDR3 is made up of 15 amino acids. Here the CDR3 reads CASSVADSRVFPAFF. CDR3 DNA: TGTGCCAGCAGCGTAGCGGACAGCCGGGTATTTCCAGCTTTCTTT.

V is TRBV6-5 and J is TRBJ1-2; D is unclear. The germline V gene encodes CDR1 MNHEY and CDR2 SVGAGI. The CDR3 is made up of 13 amino acids. V was shortened by 2 bases and J by 2 bases, with 6 bases between the two germline ends. CDR3 nucleotides: TGTGCCAGCAGTTACCTGGAGAACTATGGCTACACCTTC. As protein: CASSYLENYGYTF.

The chain employs TRBV2 and TRBJ2-7; 9 nucleotides agree with TRBD1. Germline trimming cut 2 bases from V and 5 bases from J; bases unmatched to any gene: 4. This CDR3 contains 14 residues. CDR1 is SNHLY, CDR2 FYNNEI, per germline. The CDR3 sequence: CASSERTGDDEQYF. CDR3 sequence (DNA): TGTGCCAGCAGTGAACGGACAGGGGACGACGAGCAGTACTTC.

In DNA, the CDR3 is TGCAGCGCTCTAATCCGTAATGAGCAGTTCTTC. Protein: CSALIRNEQFF. The rearrangement links TRBV20-1 to TRBJ2-1; no firm D call. Germline assignment: CDR1 DFQATT and CDR2 SNEGSKA (reference sequence). The CDR3 runs 11 residues.

The chain recombines TRBV6-5 with TRBJ2-1; tentative D call: TRBD2 (6 bases). Germline CDR1 reads MNHEY; CDR2 reads SVGAGI. V lost 2 bases and J lost 9, with 11 bases in between. This CDR3 comprises 13 residues. For the CDR3, the DNA is TGTGCCAGCAGTTACAAAAGGGGAGGTGAGCAGTTCTTC. Translating gives CASSYKRGGEQFF.

This clone appeared a few times. V and J are TRBV4-3 and TRBJ2-2; D perhaps matches TRBD2 (6 bases). Germline CDR1 and CDR2: LGHNA and YSLEER. The CDR3 has 14 amino acids. The V end lost 0 bases, the J end lost 12 bases, and 14 bases lay between the germline ends. Here the CDR3 reads CASSQDRGLPKLFF. The CDR3 DNA sequence: TGCGCCAGCAGCCAAGATCGGGGACTCCCCAAGCTGTTTTTT.

V usage is TRBV10-2 and J usage is TRBJ2-3, with D tentatively TRBD2 (6 bases). The CDR3 runs 15 residues. Trimming removed 6 bases from V and 1 base from J, with 14 bases in between. Germline-derived CDR1 and CDR2 are WSHSY and SAAADI. CDR3 DNA sequence: TGCGCCAGCAGCCTCCGGGACTTCGGCACAGATACGCAGTATTTT. This translates into CASSLRDFGTDTQYF.